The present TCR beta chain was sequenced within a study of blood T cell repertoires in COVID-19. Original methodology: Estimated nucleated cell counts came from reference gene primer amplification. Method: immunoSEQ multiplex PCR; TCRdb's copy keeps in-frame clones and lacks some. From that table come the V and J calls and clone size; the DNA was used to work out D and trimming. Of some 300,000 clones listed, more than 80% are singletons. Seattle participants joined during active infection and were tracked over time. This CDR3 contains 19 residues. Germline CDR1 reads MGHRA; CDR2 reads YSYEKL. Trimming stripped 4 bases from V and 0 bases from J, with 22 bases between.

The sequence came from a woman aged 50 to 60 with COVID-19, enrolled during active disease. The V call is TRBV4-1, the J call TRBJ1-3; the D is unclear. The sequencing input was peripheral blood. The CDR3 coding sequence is TGCGCCAGCAGCCCTGGGCGAGGGTACCGATTAAACTCTGGAAACACCATATATTTT. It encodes CASSPGRGYRLNSGNTIYF.